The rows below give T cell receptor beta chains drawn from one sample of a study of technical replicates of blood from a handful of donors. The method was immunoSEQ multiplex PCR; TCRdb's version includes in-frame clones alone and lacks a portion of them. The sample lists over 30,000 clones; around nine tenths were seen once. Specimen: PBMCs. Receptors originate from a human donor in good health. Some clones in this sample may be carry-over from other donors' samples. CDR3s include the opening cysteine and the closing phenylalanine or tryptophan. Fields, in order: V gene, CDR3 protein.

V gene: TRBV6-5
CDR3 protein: CASSYSSLTGANVLTF

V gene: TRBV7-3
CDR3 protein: CASSLSSGPFQGTDTQYF

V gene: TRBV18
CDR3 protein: CASSPSWDRGNYGYTF

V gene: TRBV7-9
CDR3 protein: CASSPVSRGYGYTF

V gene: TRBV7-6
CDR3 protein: CASSLESGGPGFYNEQFF

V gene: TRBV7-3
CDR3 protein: CASSLTGRWGQGNQPQHF

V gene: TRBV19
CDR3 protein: CASRDRENQPQHF

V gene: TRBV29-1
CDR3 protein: CSVERDRGQRETQYF

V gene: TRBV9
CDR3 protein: CASSVGTGSGNTIYF

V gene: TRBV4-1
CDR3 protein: CASSQEDRDDQPQHF

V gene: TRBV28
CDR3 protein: CASSFKAGQGNGYTF

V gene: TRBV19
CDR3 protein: CASWTGGYGYTF

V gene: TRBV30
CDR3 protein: CAWSVRAEAFF

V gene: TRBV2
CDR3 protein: CASSAIGGSQPQHF

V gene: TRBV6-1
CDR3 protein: CASSERLQGGQPQHF